The 15 T cell receptor beta chains below were found in one sample sequenced in a study of CD8+CD57+ T cells in acquired aplastic anemia. Genomic DNA served as template for TCR beta VDJ and CDR3 profiling. MiXCR, run by TCRdb on the reads, gives a single entry per CDR3 protein. The table includes about 130,000 distinct CDR3 sequences, 48% detected once. Specimen: sorted CD4+, CD8+, or CD8+CD57+ T cells (not recorded which) from PBMCs. The source is a human donor in good health, serving as a control.

This chain connects TRBV10-2 to TRBJ1-2; D call uncertain. This CDR3 spans 13 amino acids. The V end lost 0 bases, the J end lost 9 bases, and 11 bases lay between the germline ends. Germline V CDR1 and CDR2: WSHSY, SAAADI. CDR3 region: CASSESYRKSYTF. The CDR3, as DNA: TGCGCCAGCAGTGAGTCGTATCGTAAGAGCTACACCTTC.

The chain links TRBV19 to TRBJ2-5; D not resolved. Trimming shortened V by 7 bases and J by 0 bases, and 12 bases separated the two germline ends. Germline-derived CDR1 and CDR2 are LNHDA and SQIVND (reference sequence). This CDR3 region has 14 residues. The CDR3 sequence: CASTRRWDQETQYF. CDR3 bases: TGTGCCAGTACCAGACGGTGGGACCAAGAGACCCAGTACTTC. The variable domain in full, completed from reference TRBV19 and TRBJ2-5, reads DGGITQSPKYLFRKEGQNVTLSCEQNLNHDAMYWYRQDPGQGLRLIYYSQIVNDFQKGDIAEGYSVSREKKESFPLTVTSAQKNPTAFYLCASTRRWDQETQYFGPGTRLLVL.

This clonotype was detected ten times or more. V and J are TRBV7-6 and TRBJ1-1, with 8 bases matching TRBD1. The J segment lost 1 base and the V segment lost 5 bases, leaving 9 bases of the junction unmatched. The germline V gene encodes CDR1 SGHVS and CDR2 FNYEAQ. The CDR3 totals 16 residues. The CDR3 here is CASSRDRQNGNTEAFF. The CDR3 bases are TGTGCCAGCAGCCGGGACAGGCAGAACGGGAACACTGAAGCTTTCTTT.

The chain couples TRBV19 to TRBJ1-3; a weak D match, TRBD1 (5 bases). CDR1 LNHDA and CDR2 SQIVND come from the germline V gene (reference sequence). The length of the CDR3 is 15 residues. V was pared by 4 bases and J by 0 bases, with 10 bases between. In DNA, the CDR3 is TGTGCCAGTAGTAGGGACGGGACCTCTGGAAACACCATATATTTT. It translates to CASSRDGTSGNTIYF.

This rearrangement joins TRBV9 to TRBJ2-3; maybe TRBD2 (5 bases). The ends were cut back, 0 bases at V and 4 bases at J, with 9 bases in the middle. There are 14 residues in the CDR3. Germline V lookup: CDR1 SGDLS, CDR2 YYNGEE. CDR3 sequence: CASSVGGSADTQYF. As DNA, the CDR3 is TGTGCCAGCAGCGTAGGTGGGAGTGCAGATACGCAGTATTTT.

This clonotype has a handful of counts. The rearrangement links TRBV29-1 to TRBJ1-1, with D uncertain. V lost 4 bases and J lost 0, with 6 bases in between. The CDR3 totals 12 residues. Germline-derived CDR1 and CDR2 are SQVTM and ANQGSEA. CDR3: CSVVAVNTEAFF. The CDR3 bases are TGCAGCGTTGTAGCCGTGAACACTGAAGCTTTCTTT.

This clonotype was found many times. The chain employs TRBV11-2 and TRBJ1-1; TRBD1 might be the D (5 bases). V was trimmed by 6 bases and J by 5 bases, leaving 7 bases between them. The CDR3 has 11 residues. CDR1 and CDR2 from the germline V gene are SGHAT and FQNNGV. This CDR3 is CASSHRTEAFF. As DNA, the CDR3 is TGTGCCAGCAGTCACAGGACTGAAGCTTTCTTT.

In this sample, this clonotype turned up a few times. The rearrangement links TRBV7-9 to TRBJ2-7; 8 positions match TRBD2. CDR1 and CDR2 from the germline V gene are SEHNR and FQNEAQ (reference sequence). V dropped 5 bases and J dropped 5; count of bases not matched to a gene: 8. The CDR3 is made up of 14 amino acids. CDR3 coding DNA: TGTGCCAGCAGCATGGGGACTAGTTACCACGAGCAGTACTTC. Amino acids: CASSMGTSYHEQYF. Using reference TRBV7-9 and TRBJ2-7 for the parts outside the CDR3, the full variable domain is DTGVSQNPRHKITKRGQNVTFRCDPISEHNRLYWYRQTLGQGPEFLTYFQNEAQLEKSRLLSDRFSAERPKGSFSTLEIQRTEQGDSAMYLCASSMGTSYHEQYFGPGTRLTVT.

There are many counts of this clonotype. The rearrangement uses TRBV7-9 and TRBJ1-1; 7 bases align to TRBD1. Trimming took 4 bases from V and 6 from J; bases not matched to a gene: 11. Germline V CDR1 and CDR2: SEHNR, FQNEAQ (reference sequence). The length of the CDR3 is 15 residues. The CDR3 DNA reads TGTGCCAGCAGCTCCACCACCAGGGGGAATTCTGAAGCTTTCTTT. Its translation: CASSSTTRGNSEAFF.

V gene TRBV4-1 combines with J gene TRBJ1-5; 9 nucleotides align to TRBD1. Losses at the gene ends were 2 bases for V and 6 bases for J; bases not matched to a gene: 5. This CDR3 comprises 15 residues. Germline lookup yields CDR1 MGHRA and CDR2 YSYEKL. The DNA for the CDR3 is TGCGCCAGCAGCCAAAACACAGGGGGCGGTCAGCCCCAGCATTTT. Protein: CASSQNTGGGQPQHF.

This chain uses TRBV4-2 with TRBJ2-7; TRBD1 is a possible D gene (6 bases). Germline V gives CDR1 LGHNA, CDR2 YNFKEQ. CDR3 length: 15 residues. Trimming took 4 bases from V and 0 from J, leaving 13 bases between them. CDR3 DNA sequence: TGTGCCAGCAGCCGCGACAGGCAGGGCTCCTACGAGCAGTACTTC. This encodes CASSRDRQGSYEQYF.

Ten or more counts support this clonotype. The V call is TRBV4-1, the J call TRBJ2-7, with a possible D match to TRBD1 (6 bases). Trimming stripped 5 bases from V and 1 base from J, with 18 bases between. The CDR3 runs 16 residues. In germline, CDR1 is MGHRA, CDR2 YSYEKL. In DNA, the CDR3 is TGCGCCAGCAGCAAGGGGGAGACGGGGAGTTCCTACGAGCAGTACTTC. It encodes CASSKGETGSSYEQYF.

This chain joins TRBV7-3 and TRBJ1-2; 8 nucleotides match TRBD1. The length of the CDR3 is 13 residues. Germline trimming cut 5 bases from V and 8 bases from J; bases unmatched to any gene: 7. Germline lookup yields CDR1 SGHTA and CDR2 FQGTGA. The CDR3 DNA is TGTGCCAGCAGCAACGGACAGGGTAACGGCTACACCTTC. Protein: CASSNGQGNGYTF.

Only a few counts were recorded for this clonotype. This may come from a read error, since a much larger clone is one base off. The gene calls are TRBV12-3 or TRBV12-4 and TRBJ1-3, with D possibly matching TRBD1 (6 bases). The CDR3 runs 14 residues. For the CDR3, the DNA is TGTGCCAGCAGTATCGACAGGATGGGAAACGCCATATATTTT. The encoded protein is CASSIDRMGNAIYF.

The V gene is TRBV7-6, the J gene TRBJ2-7; no definite D call. This CDR3 comprises 11 residues. V lost 8 bases to trimming and J lost 5 bases, with 10 bases between them. CDR1 and CDR2 from the germline V gene are SGHVS and FNYEAQ. The CDR3 DNA is TGTGCCAGCGAGCCAGAAGACGAGCAGTACTTC. Its translation: CASEPEDEQYF. The whole variable domain, filled in from reference TRBV7-6 and TRBJ2-7, reads GAGVSQSPRYKVTKRGQDVALRCDPISGHVSLYWYRQALGQGPEFLTYFNYEAQQDKSGLPNDRFSAERPEGSISTLTIQRTEQRDSAMYRCASEPEDEQYFGPGTRLTVT.